Below, one T cell receptor beta chain is given with its context. Its binding antigen is unknown. No much larger clone exists at a distance of one base, and base qualities are not known. CDR1 and CDR2 are drawn from the germline V gene: SGHVS, FNYEAQ. Measured from the cysteine to the phenylalanine, the CDR3 is 13 residues long. Left in the record is the CDR3 DNA by itself, 39 bases read in frame from the first base. The trim is 5 bases for V and 5 bases for J, with a gap of 10 bases between the germline ends. This sample is part of a study of T cell responses to AZD1222 COVID-19 vaccine (dated by TCRdb to about 2021). As for the study more broadly: AZD1222 recipients whose second dose came at about 4 weeks and those whose second dose came at about 12 weeks were combined into one group, since spike-specific TCR depth and breadth did not differ between the two schedules. A total of 233 trial participants underwent TCR sequencing, of whom roughly 210 had received two doses of AZD1222 and roughly 26 had received two doses of the MenACWY control vaccine. Enrollment into the trials was organized by age into subgroups of 18-55, 56-69 and 70-plus years, and those subgroups contained roughly 140, 27 and 60 TCR-sequenced participants, respectively.

Study-level results and caveats: In the small 56-69-year group, the increase in depth fell short of significance, most likely because of low power. Reportedly, almost half of the unique spike-specific TCRs recognized epitopes lying outside the regions that are mutated in the B.1.351 and B.1.1.7 variants. Conclusions about previously exposed vaccinees were limited because only a handful of AZD1222 recipients were SARS-CoV-2 seropositive at baseline. Because no day 14 peak-response samples were available, the repertoires could be characterized only after the peak T cell response. After two AZD1222 doses, spike-specific TCR breadth and depth were significantly higher than at day 0 and than in MenACWY recipients. Participants were mostly white British, with more females than males. The authors suggested clonal diversity may have been underestimated. The whole spike protein was spanned by vaccine-associated CD4 TCRs, and dominant responses were seen in regions 160-218 and 743-854.

The time point label for this specimen denotes: baseline before first vaccination. The vaccinee samples were drawn from two UK trials, COV001 and COV002, one of which was a single-blind randomized controlled phase 2/3 trial testing AZD1222 (ChAdOx1 nCoV-19) in healthy adults. For TCRbeta chain sequencing, PBMC samples were collected from trial participants at day 0 and at day 28 after the second dose. The CDR3 regions of human TCRbeta chains were subjected to immunosequencing. As for the authors' bioinformatics: TCRs in the repertoires were matched against a reference library of SARS-CoV-2-specific TCRs that had been generated with the MIRA antigen-specificity platform. Breadth meant the fraction of unique TCRs that were SARS-CoV-2-associated, whereas depth meant the fraction of total T cells that were SARS-CoV-2-associated. Each spike-specific TCR was assigned to its reactive spike region and to a CD4 or CD8 class using the MIRA data. Log10-transformed breadth and depth values were compared by one-way ANOVA with Sidak's multiple comparisons tests. TCRdb holds this immuneACCESS table with in-frame rearrangements only. Some clones are missing; in checked studies, unresolved V genes explain under half, and the rest has no known cause. V and J calls plus clone size are reproduced from that table; the DNA served to infer D and trimming. The sample has under 150,000 clones on record, around 89% of them singletons. Jointly, the top ten make up over 12% of the sample.

The chain joins TRBV7-6 to TRBJ1-5; there is no confident call for the D gene. The receptor was derived from an adult in good health. The source was peripheral blood, collected on day 0 of AZD1222 vaccination. In nucleotide form, the sequence is TGTGCCAGCAGCCTTTCTCTCGATCAGCCCCAGCATTTT. Translation gives CASSLSLDQPQHF.